Shown below are 32 T cell receptor beta chains from a single sample sequenced in a study of blood T cell repertoires in COVID-19. This table comes from immunoSEQ multiplex PCR, and its TCRdb copy is limited to in-frame clones, with some not included. The sample carries more than 250,000 clones, about 86% recorded once. The sequenced material came from peripheral blood. These receptors came from a man aged 18 to 29 with active or convalescent COVID-19.

The gene calls are TRBV7-9 and TRBJ2-2, with D unclear. This CDR3 contains 13 residues. V lost 1 base, J lost 4 bases, and 4 bases lay in between. Germline CDR1 reads SEHNR; CDR2 reads FQNEAQ (reference sequence). As DNA, the CDR3 is TGTGCCAGCAGCTTAGACAGCACCGGGGAGCTGTTTTTT. Residues: CASSLDSTGELFF.

The J gene is TRBJ1-2, the V gene TRBV9; D is unclear. Germline V CDR1 and CDR2: SGDLS, YYNGEE. The CDR3 contains 12 residues. V was clipped by 4 bases and J by 8 bases, with 12 bases between them. CDR3 nucleotide sequence: TGTGCCAGCAGCCTAACCGCGATGGGCTACACCTTC. Its translation is CASSLTAMGYTF.

Only one count was recorded for this clone. The V and J genes are TRBV6-5 and TRBJ2-1, with 9 positions matching TRBD1. V trimming: 0 bases; J trimming: 8 bases; junction bases outside the gene matches: 8. The CDR3 totals 16 residues. Germline assignment: CDR1 MNHEY and CDR2 SVGAGI. CDR3 amino acids: CASSYSGQGNSYEQFF. The CDR3 DNA sequence: TGTGCCAGCAGTTACTCGGGACAGGGAAATAGCTATGAGCAGTTCTTC.

The rearrangement links TRBV7-9 to TRBJ2-7, with TRBD1 matching over 8 bases. The length of the CDR3 is 15 residues. Germline CDR1 and CDR2: SEHNR and FQNEAQ (reference sequence). Losses at the gene ends were 3 bases for V and 7 bases for J; bases not matched to a gene: 11. The CDR3 bases are TGTGCCAGCAGCTTCCGGGACAGGCCCACTGGAGAGCAGTACTTC. Its translation is CASSFRDRPTGEQYF. The full variable domain, in which reference TRBV7-9 and TRBJ2-7 provide the parts outside the CDR3, is DTGVSQNPRHKITKRGQNVTFRCDPISEHNRLYWYRQTLGQGPEFLTYFQNEAQLEKSRLLSDRFSAERPKGSFSTLEIQRTEQGDSAMYLCASSFRDRPTGEQYFGPGTRLTVT.

This sequence joins TRBV7-2 and TRBJ1-3; D unresolved. Trimming left V 5 bases short and J 0 bases short, with 14 bases between. The CDR3 spans 16 residues. Germline V CDR1 and CDR2: SGHTA, FQGNSA. The CDR3 sequence: CASSKARAASGNTIYF. The CDR3 DNA follows: TGTGCCAGCAGCAAGGCGCGGGCGGCCTCTGGAAACACCATATATTTT.

This clone was seen a single time. The gene calls are TRBV6-6 and TRBJ2-5; TRBD2 matches at 8 bases. The CDR3 sequence is 15 residues long. Germline V gene lookup returns CDR1 MNHNY and CDR2 SVGAGI (reference sequence). J gave up 4 bases and V 0 bases, and 4 bases lay outside the gene matches. In nucleotides, the CDR3 is TGTGCCAGCAGTTACTCAGGGACTAGATCAGAGACCCAGTACTTC. Translation: CASSYSGTRSETQYF.

This sequence joins TRBV29-1 and TRBJ1-2; 7 positions agree with TRBD1. This CDR3 spans 14 amino acids. From germline, CDR1 is SQVTM and CDR2 ANQGSEA. The ends lost 7 bases at V and 8 bases at J; junction bases unmatched: 16. The CDR3 here is CSAGPTGSEMGYTF. The DNA for the CDR3 is TGCAGCGCAGGGCCGACAGGGTCCGAGATGGGCTACACCTTC.

The chain has TRBV6-5 and TRBJ2-3, with 9 bases that match TRBD2. J gave up 0 bases and V 4 bases, and 2 bases lay outside the gene matches. Germline V gives CDR1 MNHEY, CDR2 SVGAGI. The CDR3 runs 15 residues. The CDR3 sequence is CASSSAGGSTDTQYF. DNA of the CDR3: TGTGCCAGCAGTTCGGCGGGGGGGAGCACAGATACGCAGTATTTT.

This clone has a handful of counts. V is TRBV5-1 and J is TRBJ2-7, with D possibly being TRBD1 (6 bases). Between the trimmed V and J ends, which lost 4 bases and 5 bases, there was a span of 16 bases. The CDR3 sequence is 14 residues long. Germline V CDR1 and CDR2: SGHRS, YFSETQ. In nucleotides, the CDR3 is TGCGCCAGCAGCCGTGACTCACCAGGGGACGAGCAGTACTTC. Translation: CASSRDSPGDEQYF.

This chain connects TRBV10-3 to TRBJ2-4; a possible D gene is TRBD2 (5 bases). V lost 3 bases and J 9 bases, leaving 9 bases between the germline ends. The CDR3 totals 12 residues. Germline values: CDR1 ENHRY, CDR2 SYGVKD. CDR3 DNA: TGTGCCATCAGTGACGGGAATGGCATTCAGTACTTC. Its translation is CAISDGNGIQYF.

This clone was detected only once. The V call is TRBV5-1, the J call TRBJ1-1; D call uncertain. Trimming removed 5 bases at V and 1 base at J, with 9 bases between. There are 13 residues in the CDR3. Germline V lookup: CDR1 SGHRS, CDR2 YFSETQ. CDR3 amino acids: CASRQTGNTEAFF. Here the CDR3 DNA reads TGCGCCAGCAGACAAACGGGGAACACTGAAGCTTTCTTT.

This clone occurred a few times. The genes are TRBV11-3 and TRBJ1-6; D uncertain. V lost 1 base, J lost 9 bases, and 10 bases lay in between. The CDR3 totals 14 residues. CDR1 is SGHNT and CDR2 is YENEEA in the germline V gene. This chain's CDR3 is CASSLGVAGSPLHF. CDR3 sequence (DNA): TGTGCCAGCAGCTTAGGGGTCGCGGGTTCACCCCTCCACTTT.

For the CDR3, the DNA is TGTGCCACCAGTGAGCCTCCGGGACTAGCGGGAAAGGATGAGCAGTTCTTC. Its translation is CATSEPPGLAGKDEQFF. The gene calls are TRBV24-1 and TRBJ2-1, with 13 bases that match TRBD2. With 4 bases clipped from V and 8 bases from J, the junction kept 10 bases outside the gene matches. CDR3 size: 17 residues. Per germline, CDR1 KGHDR and CDR2 SFDVKD.

This chain links TRBV19 with TRBJ2-2, with a weak D call TRBD2 (6 bases). The V end lost 7 bases, the J end lost 4 bases, and 19 bases lay between the germline ends. The V gene's germline CDR1 is LNHDA and CDR2 SQIVND (reference sequence). The CDR3 covers 16 residues. The CDR3 region is CASKVGGVLFTGELFF. CDR3 sequence (DNA): TGTGCCAGTAAGGTCGGAGGGGTGTTGTTCACCGGGGAGCTGTTTTTT.

V gene TRBV28 combines with J gene TRBJ1-6, with 7 bases identical to TRBD1. Looked up from germline, CDR1 is MDHEN and CDR2 is SYDVKM. There are 14 residues in the CDR3. The V gene end was trimmed by 2 bases and the J gene end by 7 bases; junction bases not matched to a gene: 2. The CDR3 DNA is TGTGCCAGCAGTTTAACGACAGGGAATTCACCCCTCCACTTT. As protein: CASSLTTGNSPLHF. Full variable domain (rest looked up from reference TRBV28 and TRBJ1-6): DVKVTQSSRYLVKRTGEKVFLECVQDMDHENMFWYRQDPGLGLRLIYFSYDVKMKEKGDIPEGYSVSREKKERFSLILESASTNQTSMYLCASSLTTGNSPLHFGNGTRLTVT.

J is TRBJ1-4 and V is TRBV12-3 or TRBV12-4; 9 bases align to TRBD1. The CDR3 totals 13 residues. V trimming: 5 bases; J trimming: 16 bases; junction bases outside the gene matches: 11. As DNA, the CDR3 is TGTGCCAGCAGTGCGGGACAGGGTTCGGAGTCGTTTTTT. This codes for CASSAGQGSESFF.

This sequence joins TRBV7-2 and TRBJ2-2; D gene uncertain. This CDR3 has 17 residues. The ends were cut back, 5 bases at V and 4 bases at J, with 20 bases in the middle. CDR1 and CDR2 from the germline V gene are SGHTA and FQGNSA. CDR3 protein: CASSLRLSPTGTGELFF. The CDR3 DNA reads as TGTGCCAGCAGCCTTAGACTGTCACCTACGGGCACCGGGGAGCTGTTTTTT.

The V call is TRBV29-1, the J call TRBJ1-2; 7 positions agree with TRBD1. The germline V gene has CDR1 SQVTM and CDR2 ANQGSEA. The CDR3 length is 14 residues. The junction had 14 bases not matched to a gene; V was cut back by 6 bases and J by 7 bases. Here the CDR3 reads CSVRSDNWDSGYTF. CDR3 coding DNA: TGCAGCGTGAGGTCGGATAATTGGGACAGTGGCTACACCTTC.

The CDR3 nucleotides read TGTGCCAGCAGCCTTGGGACTAGCGGGAGCAGGGTAAATGAGCAGTTCTTC. This encodes CASSLGTSGSRVNEQFF. This rearrangement joins TRBV6-2 or TRBV6-3 to TRBJ2-1, with 14 positions matching TRBD2. Per the germline V gene, CDR1 is MNHEY and CDR2 is SVGEGT. There are 17 residues in the CDR3. Trimming took 6 bases from V and 7 from J; bases not matched to a gene: 11.

The chain links TRBV15 to TRBJ2-6, with 8 nucleotides matching TRBD2. Per the germline V gene, CDR1 is LNHNV and CDR2 is YYDKDF (reference sequence). The J segment lost 4 bases and the V segment lost 0 bases, leaving 17 bases of the junction unmatched. CDR3 length equals 21 residues. CDR3 protein: CATSRDLSPAAGGSGANVLTF. DNA of the CDR3: TGTGCCACCAGCAGAGATCTCTCCCCTGCGGCGGGAGGAAGCGGGGCCAACGTCCTGACTTTC.

This clone was observed a handful of times. CDR3 amino acids: CASSALLTGDSRDTQYF. The DNA of the CDR3 is TGTGCCAGCAGCGCCCTCCTGACAGGGGATTCCCGGGATACGCAGTATTTT. The chain is built from TRBV2 and TRBJ2-3, with 8 positions matching TRBD1. The V gene's germline CDR1 is SNHLY and CDR2 FYNNEI. The length of the CDR3 is 17 residues. Germline trimming cut 6 bases from V and 6 bases from J; bases unmatched to any gene: 17.

The V and J genes are TRBV5-1 and TRBJ2-7; the match to TRBD1 covers 9 bases. CDR3 length: 15 residues. V lost 4 bases and J lost 3; bases outside the gene matches: 8. Germline loops: CDR1 SGHRS, CDR2 YFSETQ. The CDR3 loop is CASSGFRDRDYEQYF. The CDR3 DNA reads as TGCGCCAGCAGCGGATTCCGGGACAGGGACTACGAGCAGTACTTC.

The J gene is TRBJ1-5, the V gene TRBV28; TRBD1 agrees at 10 bases. The CDR3 has 16 amino acids. Per germline, CDR1 MDHEN and CDR2 SYDVKM. Losses at the gene ends were 6 bases for V and 6 bases for J; bases not matched to a gene: 11. The CDR3 DNA follows: TGTGCCAGCAGCTCAACGACAGGGGGCTCCTTTCAGCCCCAGCATTTT. It yields the protein CASSSTTGGSFQPQHF.

The chain carries TRBV5-1 and TRBJ1-1, with TRBD1 identical over 12 bases. In germline, CDR1 is SGHRS, CDR2 YFSETQ. V lost 4 bases to trimming and J lost 2 bases; unmatched junction nucleotides: 6. The CDR3 has 16 amino acids. CDR3 sequence (DNA): TGCGCCAGCAGCCTCGGGACAGGGGGCCGCAACACTGAAGCTTTCTTT. Amino acids: CASSLGTGGRNTEAFF.

This rearrangement joins TRBV5-1 to TRBJ2-4; a weak D match, TRBD1 (5 bases). The CDR3 loop spans 17 amino acids. Trimming took off 4 bases at V and 1 base at J, with 18 bases between the two ends. Germline lookup yields CDR1 SGHRS and CDR2 YFSETQ. The CDR3 coding sequence is TGCGCCAGCAGCCAGAATCCTACAGGAGTGGCCAAAAACATTCAGTACTTC. Translation: CASSQNPTGVAKNIQYF.

The rearrangement joins TRBV9 to TRBJ2-3; 8 bases are shared with TRBD2. CDR1 is SGDLS, CDR2 YYNGEE, per germline. J gave up 4 bases and V 3 bases, and 22 bases lay outside the gene matches. The CDR3 is 20 residues long. This chain's CDR3 is CASSAPRTGPSLGGADTQYF. CDR3 nucleotide sequence: TGTGCCAGCAGCGCCCCTAGAACCGGGCCCTCCCTCGGGGGGGCAGATACGCAGTATTTT.

This rearrangement joins TRBV15 to TRBJ2-1; D unclear. The CDR3 sequence is 15 residues long. Germline-derived CDR1 and CDR2 are LNHNV and YYDKDF (reference sequence). Deletions cut 5 bases from V and 2 bases from J, with 13 bases between. CDR3 nucleotide sequence: TGTGCCACCAGCTTCGATACTTATACCTACAATGAGCAGTTCTTC. Its translation is CATSFDTYTYNEQFF. The whole variable domain, filled in from reference TRBV15 and TRBJ2-1, reads DAMVIQNPRYQVTQFGKPVTLSCSQTLNHNVMYWYQQKSSQAPKLLFHYYDKDFNNEADTPDNFQSRRPNTSFCFLDIRSPGLGDTAMYLCATSFDTYTYNEQFFGPGTRLTVL.

V is TRBV11-3 and J is TRBJ2-7, with 9 bases aligning to TRBD1. V gave up 5 bases and J gave up 6 bases; unmatched junction bases: 5. This CDR3 contains 13 residues. CDR1 is SGHNT, CDR2 YENEEA, per germline. This chain's CDR3 is CASSRDRVSEQYF. The DNA of the CDR3 is TGTGCCAGCAGCCGGGACAGGGTAAGCGAGCAGTACTTC.

The chain is built from TRBV13 and TRBJ2-1, with D unclear. The CDR3 has 15 amino acids. Germline lookup yields CDR1 PRHDT and CDR2 FYEKMQ (reference sequence). Between the trimmed V and J ends, which lost 0 bases and 7 bases, there was a span of 13 bases. DNA of the CDR3: TGTGCCAGCAGCTTAGGCCGCCTGTCACGGAATGAGCAGTTCTTC. It translates to CASSLGRLSRNEQFF.

V is TRBV13 and J is TRBJ1-2; 9 bases line up with TRBD1. The J segment lost 9 bases and the V segment lost 0 bases, leaving 8 bases of the junction unmatched. The CDR3 has 15 amino acids. Per the germline V gene, CDR1 is PRHDT and CDR2 is FYEKMQ (reference sequence). The CDR3 spells CASSLGGQGFGRYTF. The CDR3 coding sequence is TGTGCCAGCAGCTTAGGGGGACAGGGATTTGGTCGCTACACCTTC. Combining the CDR3 with reference TRBV13 and TRBJ1-2 gives the whole variable domain AAGVIQSPRHLIKEKRETATLKCYPIPRHDTVYWYQQGPGQDPQFLISFYEKMQSDKGSIPDRFSAQQFSDYHSELNMSSLELGDSALYFCASSLGGQGFGRYTFGSGTRLTVV.

The chain carries TRBV2 and TRBJ1-5, with 10 bases matching TRBD1. Germline V lookup: CDR1 SNHLY, CDR2 FYNNEI. V dropped 4 bases and J dropped 4; count of bases not matched to a gene: 4. The CDR3 loop spans 15 amino acids. The DNA for the CDR3 is TGTGCCAGCAGTGGGACAGGGGGTCAAAATCAGCCCCAGCATTTT. It yields the protein CASSGTGGQNQPQHF.

Concerning this clone: Other DNA sequences within the sample encode an identical CDR3. This sequence joins TRBV12-3 or TRBV12-4 and TRBJ1-2; no reliable D call. The ends were cut back, 6 bases at V and 8 bases at J, with 13 bases in the middle. This CDR3 is built from 12 residues. The CDR3 spells CASSPDGGGYTF. The DNA of the CDR3 is TGTGCCAGCAGCCCGGACGGAGGGGGCTACACCTTC.